Sequencing of this TCR beta chain was carried out in a study of healthy donors' naive CD4 and CD8 T cells. In the case of this clonotype: The antigen remains undetermined.

A linear amplification protocol produced the TCR libraries from around 0.55 ug of total RNA. TCRdb called the reads again in MiXCR, with one record for every CDR3 protein. The table lists 150,000 to 200,000 distinct CDR3 sequences, about 70% of them singletons. The CDR3 runs to 11 residues. Trimming pared 3 bases from V and 3 bases from J, leaving 3 bases between. Germline lookup yields CDR1 SQVTM and CDR2 ANQGSEA. The study, taken as a whole, reports: Naive CD4+ and CD8+ cells reportedly differed in usage of most V and J genes. Possible naive T cell homeostatic proliferation bias remained unaddressed.

The specimen sequenced was naive CD4+ and CD8+ T cells sorted from blood, pooled from several donors. The chain employs TRBV29-1 and TRBJ2-1; D is ambiguous. This TCR derives from a pool of human donors in good health; the sample pools cells from several healthy donors. The CDR3 sequence is CSVDYYNEQFF. The CDR3 region has the DNA TGCAGCGTTGATTACTACAATGAGCAGTTCTTC.